The sequence of this T cell receptor (beta chain) was determined in a study of T cell clonality in common variable immunodeficiency (dated by TCRdb to the mid-2010s). What the research found in general, with its limitations: Fewer deletions and N-nucleotide insertions were reportedly observed in CVID TCRbeta sequences, and highly modified clones with 13 or more V deletions were reportedly absent from CVID TCRbeta sequences. According to the authors, finding the cause of the higher clonality in CVID would require sequencing the repertoires of T cell subpopulations. CVID subjects shared fewer TCRbeta clones with each other than healthy controls did (p < 0.0001). Compared with healthy controls, CVID subjects showed increased TCRbeta clonality (t-test p = 0.018), a feature most characteristic of about a third of subjects. Correlations of repertoire features with clinical complications were constrained by heterogeneity among patients within the CVID cohort. Even though DNA input was the same, control samples had an average of around 78,000 unique sequences each, compared with about 31,000 in CVID samples.

For sequencing, equivalent amounts of genomic DNA were input from CVID and control samples. For every sample, a 60 bp segment covering the rearranged TCRbeta CDR3 region was amplified and then sequenced. The immunoSEQ assay, a bias-corrected multiplex PCR combined with high-throughput sequencing, was used to amplify TCRbeta. As for the original processing: Each unique nucleotide sequence was treated as a clone and annotated with V, D and J genes, copy number and frequency. Sequences were labeled productive if in frame, and non-productive if out of frame or containing stop codons. As previously described, Shannon's entropy was used to calculate clonality. The predicted amino acid sequences of productive clones were used to derive the mean CDR3 Kyte-Doolittle hydropathy. Using the R hclust function, scaled V gene usage was clustered hierarchically with Manhattan distance and complete linkage. Clone sharing by CDR3 amino acid sequence was assessed by resampling 12 repertoires per group over 100 rounds. The repertoires were searched for about 70 published EBV-specific and roughly 230 published CMV-specific TCRbeta sequences. After two CVID samples that produced fewer than 10,000 sequences were dropped from the analysis, some 43 CVID repertoires remained. TCRdb took this table from immuneACCESS and kept in-frame rearrangements with V and J called. Such tables lack part of the clones; where checked against another copy, unresolved V genes explain under half of the gap, and the rest is unexplained. V, J and clone size derive from that table, while D and trimming were established from the DNA sequence. This sample contains approximately 30,000 clones, none of which is a singleton. Less than 7% of the sample belongs to the ten largest clones.

In its sample, this clone was seen many times. Its antigen is still unknown. The DNA ends 3 residues before the CDR3 does, and the rest of the CDR3 is filled in from the germline J gene. Its CDR3 holds 14 amino acids, cysteine through phenylalanine. Shown are 33 bases from within the CDR3, in frame from base 1. At the junction V is shortened by 2 bases and J by 3 bases, with 11 bases in between. CDR1 KGHSH and CDR2 LQKENI were looked up in the germline V gene. Standard criteria, namely reduction of serum IgG, IgA and/or IgM below the normal range together with specific antibody deficiency, were applied for the diagnosis of CVID. There were 40 to 50 subjects in the CVID group (around 29 male and 15 female), ranging in age from about 8 to 64 years, with a mean age of about 42. Most CVID patients and most healthy controls were of Caucasian heritage. At the time of study participation, every CVID subject had been on replacement immunoglobulin therapy for one year or longer. When blood was collected, none of the CVID subjects were ill or on immunomodulatory or immunosuppressive medication. From each donor, roughly 5 to 8.5 ml of heparinized peripheral whole blood was collected. TCRbeta CDR3 repertoires were sequenced from genomic DNA of adults with common variable immune deficiency (CVID) and healthy adult controls. Diluted blood was subjected to density centrifugation over Hypaque 1077 or Ficoll-Paque for isolation of peripheral blood mononuclear cells. Genomic DNA was extracted from unsorted mononuclear cells by Qiagen column purification or by a centrifugation-based method.

Rearrangement joined TRBV18 to TRBJ2-7, and TRBD1 may be the D gene, going by 6 matching bases. The sequence came from a human donor with common variable immunodeficiency. The sequencing sample was made of peripheral blood mononuclear cells. The CDR3 region: CASSPRQQGYEQYF. The part of the CDR3 DNA that was read is TGTGCCAGCTCACCAAGGCAACAGGGCTACGAG.